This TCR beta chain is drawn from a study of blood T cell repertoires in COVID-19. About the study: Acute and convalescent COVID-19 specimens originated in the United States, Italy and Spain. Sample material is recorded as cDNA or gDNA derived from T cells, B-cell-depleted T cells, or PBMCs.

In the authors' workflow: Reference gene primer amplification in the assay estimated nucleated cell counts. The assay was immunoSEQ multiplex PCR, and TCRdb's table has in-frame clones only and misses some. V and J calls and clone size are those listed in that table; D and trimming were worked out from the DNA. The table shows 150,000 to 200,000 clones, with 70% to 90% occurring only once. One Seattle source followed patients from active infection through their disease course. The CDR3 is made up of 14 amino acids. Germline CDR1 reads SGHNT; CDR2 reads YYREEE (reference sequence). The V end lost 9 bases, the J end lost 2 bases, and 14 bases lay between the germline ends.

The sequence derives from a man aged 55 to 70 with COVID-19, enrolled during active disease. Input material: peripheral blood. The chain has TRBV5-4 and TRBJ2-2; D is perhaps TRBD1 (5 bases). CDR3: CATATATNTGELFF. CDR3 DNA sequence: TGTGCCACCGCGACAGCTACAAACACCGGGGAGCTGTTTTTT.